The rows below give T cell receptor beta chains drawn from one sample of a study of siplizumab effects on memory and regulatory T cells. Generated by immunoSEQ multiplex PCR, the TCRdb table keeps only in-frame clones and is missing some. This table has about 87,000 clones, approximately 90% appearing once. The specimen was CD4+ T cells sorted from blood. The receptors come from a human donor in good health. Each CDR3 is given with its conserved first and last residue. The D gene is left open where the match is weak. The size field is filled for only some rows; it gives once, few, many or a size class.

d_gene,v_gene,j_gene,abundance,CDR3nt,CDR3aa
.,TRBV15,TRBJ2-1,.,TGTGCCACCAGCAGAGGCGGAAACAATGAGCAGTTCTTC,CATSRGGNNEQFF
.,TRBV25-1,TRBJ1-1,few,TGTGCCAGCAGCTTGACAGTGAACACTGAAGCTTTCTTT,CASSLTVNTEAFF
TRBD1,TRBV4-2,TRBJ2-3,.,TGTGCCAGCAGCCGGCCGGGACAGGGGACAGATACGCAGTATTTT,CASSRPGQGTDTQYF
TRBD1,TRBV27,TRBJ2-2,few,TGTGCCAGCAGTCCAAGGGGACAGGGATCAGGCGGGGAGCTGTTTTTT,CASSPRGQGSGGELFF
TRBD2,TRBV6-4,TRBJ2-1,once,TGTGCCAGCAGCACCCTAGCGGGAGAAACCTATGAGCAGTTCTTC,CASSTLAGETYEQFF
TRBD1,TRBV9,TRBJ2-3,.,TGTGCCAGCAGCGTAAATAAGGGGGCTCCAGATACGCAGTATTTT,CASSVNKGAPDTQYF
.,TRBV9,TRBJ2-3,.,TGTGCCAGCAGCGTCTCTACCACAGATACGCAGTATTTT,CASSVSTTDTQYF
.,TRBV4-3,TRBJ2-1,.,TGCGCCAGCAGCCAAGATGACGGGTTTTACAATGAGCAGTTCTTC,CASSQDDGFYNEQFF
.,TRBV20-1,TRBJ2-7,.,TGCAGTGCTAGGGGTGAGCAGTACTTC,CSARGEQYF
TRBD2,TRBV4-2,TRBJ2-3,.,TGTGCCAGCAGCCAAGTAAGGTCCGGGACTAGCGGCAATACGCAGTATTTT,CASSQVRSGTSGNTQYF
TRBD1,TRBV12-5,TRBJ1-2,.,TGTGCTAGTGGTCTTTACCCGGGGACAGACGAAAACTATGGCTACACCTTC,CASGLYPGTDENYGYTF
.,TRBV5-1,TRBJ2-7,many,TGCGCCAGCAGCAGGGATTGGGGGTCCGAGCAGTACTTC,CASSRDWGSEQYF
.,TRBV4-1,TRBJ1-5,.,TGCGCCAGCAGCCAAGTAGTAGGGAATAGCAATCAGCCCCAGCATTTT,CASSQVVGNSNQPQHF
.,TRBV29-1,TRBJ2-3,few,TGCAGCTCCGGCGGCCGATCTAGCACAGATACGCAGTATTTT,CSSGGRSSTDTQYF
TRBD1,TRBV25-1,TRBJ2-6,.,TGTGCCAGCAGCCGGACAGGGATACTCTCTGGGGCCAACGTCCTGACTTTC,CASSRTGILSGANVLTF
TRBD1,TRBV7-3,TRBJ2-2,.,TGTGCCAGCGGTCTCGGACAGGGGTACACCGGGGAGCTGTTTTTT,CASGLGQGYTGELFF
.,TRBV2,TRBJ2-7,.,TGTGCCAGCAAGGGGACGTGGAGCTCCTACGAGCAGTACTTC,CASKGTWSSYEQYF
.,TRBV7-9,TRBJ2-7,.,TGTGCCAGCAGCTTAGAGGCAGGCTACAGCTCCTACGAGCAGTACTTC,CASSLEAGYSSYEQYF
TRBD1,TRBV2,TRBJ1-4,once,TGTGCCAGCAGACTACAGGGGACTAATGAAAAACTGTTTTTT,CASRLQGTNEKLFF
TRBD1,TRBV30,TRBJ1-5,.,TGTGCCTGGAGCTCGACAGGGAGGCAGCCCCAGCATTTT,CAWSSTGRQPQHF
.,TRBV4-1,TRBJ2-1,.,TGCGCCAGCAGCCAAGTAGTTGGGGAGCAGTTCTTC,CASSQVVGEQFF
TRBD2,TRBV6-6,TRBJ2-7,.,TGTGCCAGCAGTTACCGTGTGCGGGAGGGCGGCGAGCAGTACTTC,CASSYRVREGGEQYF
.,TRBV27,TRBJ2-7,.,TGTGCCAGCAGTTTAAGAGGGGTCGGGTCCGAGCAGTACTTC,CASSLRGVGSEQYF
.,TRBV7-8,TRBJ1-1,.,TGTGCCAGCAGCTTCGACAGGCGGAACACTGAAGCTTTCTTT,CASSFDRRNTEAFF